The sequence of this TCR beta chain was determined in a study of T cell responses to AZD1222 COVID-19 vaccine. General observations from the study: Unmutated variant regions are reportedly the target of nearly half of TCRs that are spike-specific. Receipt of two AZD1222 doses was followed by a rise in Spike-specific TCR breadth and depth.

Produced via immunoSEQ multiplex PCR; TCRdb's table is partial and in-frame only. The sample records roughly 120,000 clones, 85% to 90% being singletons. J lost 3 bases, V lost 0 bases, and 2 bases had no gene match. The germline V gene has CDR1 SGHRS and CDR2 YFSETQ. The CDR3 has 14 residues. On this clone itself: The antigen is undetermined.

The chain recombines TRBV5-1 with TRBJ1-2; TRBD1 agrees at 7 bases. The receptor was isolated from an adult in good health. The sample consisted of peripheral blood, taken on day 0 of AZD1222 vaccination. The CDR3 coding sequence is TGCGCCAGCAGCTTGGGAACAGGGGACTATGGCTACACCTTC. Its translation: CASSLGTGDYGYTF. Variable domain in full (rest from reference TRBV5-1 and TRBJ1-2): KAGVTQTPRYLIKTRGQQVTLSCSPISGHRSVSWYQQTPGQGLQFLFEYFSETQRNKGNFPGRFSGRQFSNSRSEMNVSTLELGDSALYLCASSLGTGDYGYTFGSGTRLTVV.